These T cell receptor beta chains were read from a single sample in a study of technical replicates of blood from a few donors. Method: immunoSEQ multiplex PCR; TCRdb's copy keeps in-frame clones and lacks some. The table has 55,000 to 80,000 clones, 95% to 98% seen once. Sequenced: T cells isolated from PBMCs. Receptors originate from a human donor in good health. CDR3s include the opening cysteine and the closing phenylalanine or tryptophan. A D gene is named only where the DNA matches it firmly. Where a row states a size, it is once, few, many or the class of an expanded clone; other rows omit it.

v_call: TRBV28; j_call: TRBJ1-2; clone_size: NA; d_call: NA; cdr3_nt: TGTGCCAGCAGTTTGAGCGGGGATGGCTACACCTTC; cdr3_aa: CASSLSGDGYTF
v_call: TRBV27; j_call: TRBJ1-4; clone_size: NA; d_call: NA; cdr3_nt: TGTGCCAGCAGTTTCTTCGGTGAAAAACTGTTTTTT; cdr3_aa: CASSFFGEKLFF
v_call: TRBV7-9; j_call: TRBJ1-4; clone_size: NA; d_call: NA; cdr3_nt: TGTGCCAGCAGCTTAGGAATGGTTGGCAGGTCGTCTAATGAAAAACTGTTTTTT; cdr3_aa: CASSLGMVGRSSNEKLFF
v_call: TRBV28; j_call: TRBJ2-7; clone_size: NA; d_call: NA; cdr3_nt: TGTGCCAGCAGTTTTTTTCGCAGCTACGAGCAGTACTTC; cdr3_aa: CASSFFRSYEQYF
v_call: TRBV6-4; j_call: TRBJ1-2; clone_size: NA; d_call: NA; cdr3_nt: TGTGCCAGCAGTGACTCGACCGCAGGGTCTGGCTACACCTTC; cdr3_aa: CASSDSTAGSGYTF
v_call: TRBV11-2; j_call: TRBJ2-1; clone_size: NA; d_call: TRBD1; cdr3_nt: TGTGCCAGCAGAACGACCTCCACCTGGACAGGCGCCAATGAGCAGTTCTTC; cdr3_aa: CASRTTSTWTGANEQFF
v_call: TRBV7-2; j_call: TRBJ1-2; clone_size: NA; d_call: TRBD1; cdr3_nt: TGTGCCAGCAGTCGACGACTTGCGACAGGGGACGGCTACACCTTC; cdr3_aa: CASSRRLATGDGYTF
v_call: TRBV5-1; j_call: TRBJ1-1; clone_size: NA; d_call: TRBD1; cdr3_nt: TGCGCCAGCAGCTTGGCGCGGACAGGGGGCACTGAAGCTTTCTTT; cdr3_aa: CASSLARTGGTEAFF
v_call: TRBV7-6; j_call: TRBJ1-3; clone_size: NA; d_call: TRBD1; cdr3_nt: TGTGCCAGCAGCGAATACAAGGGACAGGCGAGTAGAAACACCATATATTTT; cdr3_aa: CASSEYKGQASRNTIYF
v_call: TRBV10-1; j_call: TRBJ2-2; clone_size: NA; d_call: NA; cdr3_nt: TGCGCCAGCAGTGGCCCAGGGAAGGGCGGGGAGCTGTTTTTT; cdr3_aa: CASSGPGKGGELFF
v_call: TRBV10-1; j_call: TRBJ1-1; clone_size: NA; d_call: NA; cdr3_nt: TGCGCCAGCAGACAGCAGGGGAACACTGAAGCTTTCTTT; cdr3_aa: CASRQQGNTEAFF
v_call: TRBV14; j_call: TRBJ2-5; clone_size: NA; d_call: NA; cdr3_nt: TGTGCCAGCAGCCCCGTGGGCTCTCCGGGACTCAGGGAGACCCAGTACTTC; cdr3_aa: CASSPVGSPGLRETQYF
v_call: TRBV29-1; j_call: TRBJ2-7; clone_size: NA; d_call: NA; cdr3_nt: TGCAGCGTTGTGGCTCCTATGACGGGGGAGCAGTACTTC; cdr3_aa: CSVVAPMTGEQYF
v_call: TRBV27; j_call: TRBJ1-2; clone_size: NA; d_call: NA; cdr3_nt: TGTGCCAGCAGTTTCGGGACAAACTATGGCTACACCTTC; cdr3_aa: CASSFGTNYGYTF
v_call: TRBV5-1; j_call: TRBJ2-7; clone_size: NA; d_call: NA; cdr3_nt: TGCGCCAGCAACCCCGGACAGAGCTCCTACGAGCAGTACTTC; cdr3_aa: CASNPGQSSYEQYF
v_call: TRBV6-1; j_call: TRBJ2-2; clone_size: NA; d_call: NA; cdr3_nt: TGTGCCAGCAGTGAAGCCTTAGCACAGGAGAACACCGGGGAGCTGTTTTTT; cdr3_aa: CASSEALAQENTGELFF
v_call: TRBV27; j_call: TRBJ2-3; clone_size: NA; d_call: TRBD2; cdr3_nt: TGTGCCAGCAGTTTAACTAGCGGGAGCACAGATACGCAGTATTTT; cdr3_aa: CASSLTSGSTDTQYF
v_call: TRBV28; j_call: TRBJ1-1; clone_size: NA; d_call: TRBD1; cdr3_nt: TGTGCCAGCAGCCTGAACAGGGGGTCTCTGTGGACTGAAGCTTTCTTT; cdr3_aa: CASSLNRGSLWTEAFF
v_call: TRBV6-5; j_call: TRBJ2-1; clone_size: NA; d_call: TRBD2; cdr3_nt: TGTGCCAGCAGCCCGGGACTAGCGGGCTACAATGAGCAGTTCTTC; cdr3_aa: CASSPGLAGYNEQFF
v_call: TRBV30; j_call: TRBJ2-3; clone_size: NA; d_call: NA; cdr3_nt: TGTGCCTGGGGGAATGGGCGGGGCCTCACAGATACGCAGTATTTT; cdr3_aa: CAWGNGRGLTDTQYF
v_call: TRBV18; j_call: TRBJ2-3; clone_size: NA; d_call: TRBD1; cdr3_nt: TGTGCCAGCTCACTAGCGGACAGGGCTGGAGATACGCAGTATTTT; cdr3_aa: CASSLADRAGDTQYF
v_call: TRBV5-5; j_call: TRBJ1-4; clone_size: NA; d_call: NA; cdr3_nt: TGTGCCAGCACCATCCCCTTCACTCCAAATGAAAAACTGTTTTTT; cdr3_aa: CASTIPFTPNEKLFF
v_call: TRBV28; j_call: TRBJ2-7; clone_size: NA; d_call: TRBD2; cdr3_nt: TGTGCCAGCAACAGCGGGACTCATTACGAGCAGTACTTC; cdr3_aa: CASNSGTHYEQYF
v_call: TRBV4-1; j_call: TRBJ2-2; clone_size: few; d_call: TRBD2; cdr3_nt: TGCGCCAGCAGACGACTAGCGGGCACCGGGGAGCTGTTTTTT; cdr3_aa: CASRRLAGTGELFF
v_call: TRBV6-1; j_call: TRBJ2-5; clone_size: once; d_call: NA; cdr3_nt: TGTGCCAGCAGTGAACTCAGGGAAGAGACCCAGTACTTC; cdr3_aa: CASSELREETQYF
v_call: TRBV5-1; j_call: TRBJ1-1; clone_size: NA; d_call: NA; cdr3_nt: TGCGCCAGCAGCTTTTCTGGGGGGGGGACTGAAGCTTTCTTT; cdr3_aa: CASSFSGGGTEAFF
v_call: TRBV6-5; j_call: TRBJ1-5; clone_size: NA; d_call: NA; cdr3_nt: TGTGCCAGCAGTTTATGGACAGACAATCAGCCCCAGCATTTT; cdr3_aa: CASSLWTDNQPQHF
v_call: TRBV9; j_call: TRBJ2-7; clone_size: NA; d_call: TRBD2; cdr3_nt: TGTGCCAGCAGCACTCGACCCTGGGGGACTAGCGGGGCTACCTACGAGCAGTACTTC; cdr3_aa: CASSTRPWGTSGATYEQYF
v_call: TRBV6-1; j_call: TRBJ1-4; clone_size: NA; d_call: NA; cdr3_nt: TGTGCCAGCAGTGAAGGGCAGATGAAACTGTTTTTT; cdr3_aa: CASSEGQMKLFF
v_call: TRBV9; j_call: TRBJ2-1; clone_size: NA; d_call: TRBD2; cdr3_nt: TGTGCCAGCAGCGGTGCTAGCGGGGGAATCTGGAATGAGCAGTTCTTC; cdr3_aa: CASSGASGGIWNEQFF
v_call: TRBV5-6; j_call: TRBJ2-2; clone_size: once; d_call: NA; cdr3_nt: TGTGCCAGCAGCCCGGGGGGCGCGCGAACCGGGGAGCTGTTTTTT; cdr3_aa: CASSPGGARTGELFF
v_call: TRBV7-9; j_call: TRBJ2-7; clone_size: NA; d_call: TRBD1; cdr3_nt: TGTGCCAGCAGCTTTTGGGGGACAGGGGAAGCCGAGCAGTACTTC; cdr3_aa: CASSFWGTGEAEQYF
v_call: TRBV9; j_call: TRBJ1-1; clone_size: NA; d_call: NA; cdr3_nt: TGTGCCAGCAGCCGAGGGAACACTGAAGCTTTCTTT; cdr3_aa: CASSRGNTEAFF
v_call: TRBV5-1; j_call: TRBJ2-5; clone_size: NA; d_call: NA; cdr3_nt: TGCGCCAGCAGCTTAGGACAGAACCAAGAGACCCAGTACTTC; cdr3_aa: CASSLGQNQETQYF
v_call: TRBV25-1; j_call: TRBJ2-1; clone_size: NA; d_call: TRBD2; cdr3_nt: TGTGCCAGCAGTGCGCTCGGACTAGCGGGAGATTACAATGAGCAGTTCTTC; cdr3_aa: CASSALGLAGDYNEQFF
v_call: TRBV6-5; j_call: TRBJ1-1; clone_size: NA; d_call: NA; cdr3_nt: TGTGCCAGCAGTTACCGGAGAAACACTGAAGCTTTCTTT; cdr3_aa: CASSYRRNTEAFF
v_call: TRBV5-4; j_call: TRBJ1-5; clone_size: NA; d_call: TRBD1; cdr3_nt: TGTGCCAGCAGCGTAGACAGGGCTGGGCAGCCCCAGCATTTT; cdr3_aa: CASSVDRAGQPQHF
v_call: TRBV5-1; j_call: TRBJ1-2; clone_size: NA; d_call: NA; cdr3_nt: TGCGCCAGCAGCTTGGAGGCAGGGGATGGCTACACCTTC; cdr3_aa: CASSLEAGDGYTF
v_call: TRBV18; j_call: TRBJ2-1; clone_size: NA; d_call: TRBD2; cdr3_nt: TGTGCCAGCTCACCTCTTAGCGGGGGGGCCAATGAGCAGTTCTTC; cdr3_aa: CASSPLSGGANEQFF
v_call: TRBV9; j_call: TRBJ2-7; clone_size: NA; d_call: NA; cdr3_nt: TGTGCCAGCAGCGTAGACACAGCTCGGGAGCAGTACTTC; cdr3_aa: CASSVDTAREQYF
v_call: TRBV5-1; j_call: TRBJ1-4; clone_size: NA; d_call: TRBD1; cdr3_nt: TGCGCCAGCAGCTCCACAGGGGCAACTAATGAAAAACTGTTTTTT; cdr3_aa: CASSSTGATNEKLFF
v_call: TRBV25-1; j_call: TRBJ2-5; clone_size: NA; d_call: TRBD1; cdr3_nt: TGTGCCAGCAGACCCGGGACAGCCGGAGAGACCCAGTACTTC; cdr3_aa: CASRPGTAGETQYF
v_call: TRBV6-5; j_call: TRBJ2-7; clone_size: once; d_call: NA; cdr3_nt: TGTGCCAGCAGCGCGACAGGTCAGCAGTACTTC; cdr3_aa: CASSATGQQYF
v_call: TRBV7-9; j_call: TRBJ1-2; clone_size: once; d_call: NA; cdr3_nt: TGTGCCAGCAGCTTAGCAGAAGGGGCGCGGGGTGGCTACACCTTC; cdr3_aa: CASSLAEGARGGYTF
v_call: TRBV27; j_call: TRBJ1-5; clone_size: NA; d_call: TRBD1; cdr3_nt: TGTGCCAGCAGGAAGGGACAGGGCCCTTACAATCAGCCCCAGCATTTT; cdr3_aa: CASRKGQGPYNQPQHF
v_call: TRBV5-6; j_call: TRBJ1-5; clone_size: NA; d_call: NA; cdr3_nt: TGTGCCAGCAGCCTATTAAATCAGCCCCAGCATTTT; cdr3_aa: CASSLLNQPQHF
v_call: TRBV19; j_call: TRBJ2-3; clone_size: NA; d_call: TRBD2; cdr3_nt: TGTGCCAGTAGTACCAGACAGCCTACTAGCGGGGGGAGCACAGATACGCAGTATTTT; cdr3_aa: CASSTRQPTSGGSTDTQYF
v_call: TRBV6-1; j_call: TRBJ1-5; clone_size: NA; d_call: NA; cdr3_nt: TGTGCCAGCAGTGAAGAAGGGGAAAGGTATCAGCCCCAGCATTTT; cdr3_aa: CASSEEGERYQPQHF
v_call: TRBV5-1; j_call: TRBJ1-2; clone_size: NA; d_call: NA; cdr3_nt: TGCGCCAGCAGTCCGGGGGATCTCGACTATGGCTACACCTTC; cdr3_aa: CASSPGDLDYGYTF
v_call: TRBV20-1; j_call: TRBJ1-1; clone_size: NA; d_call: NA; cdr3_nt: TGCAGTGCTAAAGGGGACACTGAAGCTTTCTTT; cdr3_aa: CSAKGDTEAFF
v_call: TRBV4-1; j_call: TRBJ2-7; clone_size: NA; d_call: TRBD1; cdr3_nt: TGCGCCAGCAGCCCGGGACAGTTTAAAGACTACGAGCAGTACTTC; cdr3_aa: CASSPGQFKDYEQYF
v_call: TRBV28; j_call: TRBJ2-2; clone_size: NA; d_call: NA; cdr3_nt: TGTGCCAGCAGTCAATACAGGGACACCGGGGAGCTGTTTTTT; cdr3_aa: CASSQYRDTGELFF
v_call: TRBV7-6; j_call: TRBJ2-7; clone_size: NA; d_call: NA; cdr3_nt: TGTGCCAGCAGCCCAGGGGGGACAGCCGGAACCTACGAGCAGTACTTC; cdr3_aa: CASSPGGTAGTYEQYF